Listed here are 22 T cell receptor beta chains from one sample, sequenced in a study of blood T cell repertoires in COVID-19. Sequenced by immunoSEQ multiplex PCR; TCRdb stores in-frame clones only, minus some. The table lists over 85,000 clones, approximately 92% of them singletons. Sequencing input: peripheral blood. These receptors were collected from a woman aged 45-60 years with COVID-19, enrolled during active disease.

The rearrangement uses TRBV15 and TRBJ1-2, with 10 bases that match TRBD1. The CDR3 covers 18 residues. The trim removed 3 bases at V and 2 bases at J, leaving 12 bases unmatched. Looked up from germline, CDR1 is LNHNV and CDR2 is YYDKDF (reference sequence). CDR3 DNA: TGTGCCACCAGCAGGCACCGGGACAGGGGAACAAAGAACTATGGCTACACCTTC. It yields the protein CATSRHRDRGTKNYGYTF.

This chain uses TRBV6-2 or TRBV6-3 with TRBJ2-3; D remains unclear. The CDR3 runs 13 residues. Trimming stripped 6 bases from V and 6 bases from J, with 13 bases between. The V gene's germline CDR1 is MNHEY and CDR2 SVGEGT. The CDR3 loop reads CASSSSPVDTQYF. CDR3 DNA: TGTGCCAGCAGCTCGTCCCCCGTCGATACGCAGTATTTT.

The chain recombines TRBV9 with TRBJ1-6, with unresolved D. The CDR3 is 13 residues long. V lost 4 bases to trimming and J lost 8 bases, with 10 bases between them. The germline V gene has CDR1 SGDLS and CDR2 YYNGEE. The CDR3 here is CASSISQDSPLHF. The DNA for the CDR3 is TGTGCCAGCAGCATCAGCCAGGATTCACCCCTCCACTTT.

J is TRBJ1-2 and V is TRBV6-5; 7 nucleotides align to TRBD1. The J segment lost 8 bases and the V segment lost 6 bases, leaving 9 bases of the junction unmatched. CDR1 and CDR2 from the germline V gene are MNHEY and SVGAGI. The CDR3 sequence is 13 residues long. CDR3 residues: CASSRDRAKGYTF. CDR3 DNA: TGTGCCAGCAGCCGGGACAGAGCTAAAGGCTACACCTTC.

V is TRBV7-9 and J is TRBJ2-6; D may be TRBD2 (6 bases). V was pared by 1 base and J by 0 bases, with 13 bases between. Germline loops: CDR1 SEHNR, CDR2 FQNEAQ (reference sequence). The CDR3 totals 18 residues. The chain's CDR3 is CASSLGGGPPSGANVLTF. CDR3 in DNA: TGTGCCAGCAGCTTAGGGGGAGGCCCTCCCTCTGGGGCCAACGTCCTGACTTTC.

The sample holds one count of this clone. The V gene is TRBV7-9, the J gene TRBJ2-2; 9 nucleotides line up with TRBD1. The CDR3 is 14 amino acids. V was pared by 5 bases and J by 5 bases, with 3 bases of the junction left unmatched. Germline CDR1 is SEHNR and CDR2 is FQNEAQ (reference sequence). The CDR3 DNA follows: TGTGCCAGCAGCCAACAGGGGGCGACCGGGGAGCTGTTTTTT. Translating it yields CASSQQGATGELFF.

The CDR3 is CASSIVGSANGYTF. The CDR3 DNA reads TGTGCCAGTAGTATTGTCGGGTCAGCAAATGGCTACACCTTC. The chain links TRBV19 to TRBJ1-2; D call uncertain. The V and J ends lost 3 bases and 6 bases respectively, with 14 bases between them. The CDR3 runs 14 residues. Germline loops: CDR1 LNHDA, CDR2 SQIVND (reference sequence).

The gene calls are TRBV19 and TRBJ1-1, with D possibly being TRBD1 (5 bases). Germline V CDR1 and CDR2: LNHDA, SQIVND (reference sequence). The CDR3 is made up of 10 amino acids. V lost 10 bases and J 5 bases, leaving 8 bases between the germline ends. The CDR3 spells CATGGTEAFF. DNA of the CDR3: TGTGCCACCGGGGGGACTGAAGCTTTCTTT.

This chain uses TRBV10-3 with TRBJ2-1, with 7 bases matching TRBD1. Germline trimming cut 11 bases from V and 4 bases from J; bases unmatched to any gene: 8. The CDR3 is 13 residues long. Looked up from germline, CDR1 is ENHRY and CDR2 is SYGVKD. The CDR3 loop is CAAHRGGYNEQFF. CDR3 bases: TGTGCCGCTCACAGGGGTGGATACAATGAGCAGTTCTTC.

This sequence joins TRBV6-5 and TRBJ1-3; D unclear. This CDR3 has 12 amino acids. The germline V gene encodes CDR1 MNHEY and CDR2 SVGAGI. Trimming left V 6 bases short and J 3 bases short, with 6 bases between. The DNA for the CDR3 is TGTGCCAGCAGGACAAGTGGAAACACCATATATTTT. It specifies CASRTSGNTIYF.

The chain couples TRBV5-4 to TRBJ2-5; 7 bases fit TRBD1. The trim removed 5 bases at V and 2 bases at J, leaving 6 bases unmatched. This CDR3 contains 14 residues. Germline V CDR1 and CDR2: SGHNT, YYREEE (reference sequence). DNA of the CDR3: TGTGCCAGCAGTTCGGGACAGAAACAAGAGACCCAGTACTTC. Its protein is CASSSGQKQETQYF.

The V call is TRBV16, the J call TRBJ1-2; TRBD1 matches 7 bases. CDR1 and CDR2 from the germline V gene are KGHSY and FQNENV. V gave up 4 bases and J gave up 6 bases; unmatched junction bases: 8. The CDR3 runs 14 residues. CDR3 loop: CASSLGRGQNGYTF. For the CDR3, the DNA is TGTGCCAGCAGCCTCGGGAGGGGGCAAAATGGCTACACCTTC.

This chain uses TRBV7-3 with TRBJ2-2; 14 nucleotides agree with TRBD2. Losses at the gene ends were 5 bases for V and 7 bases for J; bases not matched to a gene: 9. The CDR3 contains 17 residues. Per the germline V gene, CDR1 is SGHTA and CDR2 is FQGTGA. In DNA, the CDR3 is TGTGCCAGCAGCCTCCGGACTAGCGGGGGGAAGAGCGGGGAGCTGTTTTTT. The encoded protein is CASSLRTSGGKSGELFF. The full variable domain, in which reference TRBV7-3 and TRBJ2-2 provide the parts outside the CDR3, is GAGVSQTPSNKVTEKGKYVELRCDPISGHTALYWYRQSLGQGPEFLIYFQGTGAADDSGLPNDRFFAVRPEGSVSTLKIQRTERGDSAVYLCASSLRTSGGKSGELFFGEGSRLTVL.

This clone was observed a few times. The genes are TRBV3-1 (or the pseudogene TRBV3-2) and TRBJ1-5; D remains ambiguous. The CDR3 runs to 14 residues. The V and J ends lost 3 bases and 7 bases respectively, with 13 bases between them. Germline loops: CDR1 LGHDT, CDR2 YNNKEL (reference sequence). The CDR3, as DNA: TGTGCCAGCAGCCAGGCGGGTCTGGGGCAGCCCCAGCATTTT. Amino acids: CASSQAGLGQPQHF.

This chain's CDR3 is CASRGAGGPSTDTQYF. The CDR3 coding sequence is TGTGCCAGCAGGGGAGCGGGGGGCCCTAGCACAGATACGCAGTATTTT. The chain combines TRBV7-9 with TRBJ2-3, with 9 bases matching TRBD2. J was trimmed by 0 bases and V by 6 bases; bases with no gene match: 7. CDR1 is SEHNR, CDR2 FQNEAQ, per germline (reference sequence). The CDR3 sequence is 16 residues long.

This chain joins TRBV6-6 and TRBJ1-6; 7 bases map to TRBD1. CDR1 and CDR2 from the germline V gene are MNHNY and SVGAGI (reference sequence). The V segment lost 0 bases and the J segment 6 bases; nucleotides outside the gene matches: 2. CDR3 length: 15 residues. The CDR3 DNA reads as TGTGCCAGCAGTTACTCGCCAGGGGGTAATTCACCCCTCCACTTT. Its translation: CASSYSPGGNSPLHF.

V usage is TRBV21-1 and J usage is TRBJ2-7; TRBD1 was called by the table and not checked on the DNA. TRBV21-1 is a pseudogene. The CDR3 sequence is 16 residues long. The CDR3: CASSDNTDRDCYEQYF. The DNA for the CDR3 is TGTGCCAGCAGCGACAACACCGACAGGGACTGTTACGAGCAGTACTTC.

This chain uses TRBV30 with TRBJ2-1; 12 bases line up with TRBD2. The CDR3 runs 23 residues. Germline V gene sequence: CDR1 GTSNPN, CDR2 SVGIG (reference sequence). Trimming at V came to 1 base and at J to 0 bases, leaving 22 bases not matched to a gene. Here the CDR3 reads CAWSAGTYNPGLAGRSSYNEQFF. CDR3 sequence (DNA): TGTGCCTGGAGTGCCGGGACTTACAACCCGGGACTAGCGGGCCGGAGCTCCTACAATGAGCAGTTCTTC.

A note on this clone: The same CDR3 is also encoded by other DNA sequences in this sample. The DNA of the CDR3 is TGTGCCAGTAGTATTGGTCAGGGGACCTACGAGCAGTACTTC. Protein product: CASSIGQGTYEQYF. The rearrangement links TRBV19 to TRBJ2-7; a possible D gene is TRBD1 (6 bases). Germline CDR1 and CDR2: LNHDA and SQIVND (reference sequence). CDR3 length equals 14 residues. With 3 bases removed from V and 2 bases from J, the gap between germline ends came to 11 bases.

V usage is TRBV30 and J usage is TRBJ1-4, with D maybe TRBD1 (5 bases). This CDR3 is 14 amino acids long. V was shortened by 0 bases and J by 8 bases, with 13 bases between the two germline ends. Germline V gene data show CDR1 as GTSNPN and CDR2 as SVGIG (reference sequence). DNA of the CDR3: TGTGCCTGGAGTGTACGGGCAGGGAACGAAAAACTGTTTTTT. The encoded protein is CAWSVRAGNEKLFF.

The chain has TRBV11-2 and TRBJ1-3; D remains ambiguous. The CDR3 loop spans 14 amino acids. From germline, CDR1 is SGHAT and CDR2 FQNNGV. Between the trimmed V and J ends, which lost 6 bases and 1 base, there was a span of 10 bases. This CDR3 reads CASSFAGSGNTIYF. The CDR3 region has the DNA TGTGCCAGCAGTTTCGCGGGGTCTGGAAACACCATATATTTT.

The rearrangement uses TRBV13 and TRBJ2-5; 8 bases line up with TRBD2. Per germline, CDR1 PRHDT and CDR2 FYEKMQ (reference sequence). Trimming removed 0 bases from V and 1 base from J; junction bases left unmatched: 1. The CDR3 sequence is 15 residues long. CDR3 sequence: CASSLGAGGQETQYF. Here the CDR3 DNA reads TGTGCCAGCAGCTTAGGTGCGGGGGGCCAAGAGACCCAGTACTTC. Supplemented by reference TRBV13 and TRBJ2-5, the full variable domain reads AAGVIQSPRHLIKEKRETATLKCYPIPRHDTVYWYQQGPGQDPQFLISFYEKMQSDKGSIPDRFSAQQFSDYHSELNMSSLELGDSALYFCASSLGAGGQETQYFGPGTRLLVL.